Following are 2 T cell receptor beta chains from one sample sequenced in a study of radiotherapy plus CTLA-4 blockade in lung cancer. The data were produced by immunoSEQ multiplex PCR, yet TCRdb's version contains in-frame clones alone and is incomplete. Of 95,000 to 150,000 clones listed, 75% to 90% are singletons. Source: peripheral blood, taken from a patient treated with radiotherapy plus ipilimumab. The source of these receptors is a human donor with non-small cell lung cancer that progressed on radiotherapy plus ipilimumab.

Written as DNA, the CDR3 is TGTGCCAGCAGCCCCCTAGGGGGGAGGGGGGAGACCCAGTACTTC. Translated: CASSPLGGRGETQYF. The chain has TRBV11-1 and TRBJ2-5, with D maybe TRBD2 (7 bases). V dropped 5 bases and J dropped 5 bases, with 18 bases sitting between them. Germline V CDR1 and CDR2: SGHAT, FQDESV (reference sequence). The CDR3 sequence is 15 residues long.

This chain uses TRBV19 with TRBJ2-5; D could derive from TRBD1 or TRBD2 (6 bases each). Trimming cost V 5 bases and J 5 bases, with 12 bases left between them. The CDR3 has 13 amino acids. CDR1 LNHDA and CDR2 SQIVND come from the germline V gene (reference sequence). CDR3 in DNA: TGTGCCAGTAGTGGGGGGCCGAGGGAGACCCAGTACTTC. It yields the protein CASSGGPRETQYF.